This is a list of T cell receptor beta chains from one sample in a study of blood T cell repertoires in COVID-19. Measured with immunoSEQ multiplex PCR; TCRdb has only the in-frame clones, and not every one. The sample contains about 140,000 clones, approximately 91% of which appear only once. Sequenced material: peripheral blood. These receptors were collected from a man aged 50-59 years with active or convalescent COVID-19. The conserved cysteine and the conserved F or W are not part of the CDR3 here. The order of the fields is D gene, V gene, J gene, CDR3 length, CDR3 protein. D genes are given only for firm matches.

-	TRBV5-6	TRBJ1-5	11	ASSRTGNQPQH
TRBD2	TRBV5-1	TRBJ2-1	11	ASTGTSYNEQF
TRBD2	TRBV19	TRBJ2-1	14	ASKGLAGSSYNEQF
-	TRBV7-2	TRBJ1-5	12	ASSLPGGYQPQH
-	TRBV27	TRBJ2-1	11	ASSSSSYNEQF
TRBD2	TRBV5-1	TRBJ2-1	16	ASSLALLTSGAYNEQF
TRBD1	TRBV27	TRBJ1-6	13	ASKPPGQMYSPLH
TRBD1	TRBV7-9	TRBJ2-1	14	ASSLEGTGERNEQF
-	TRBV5-1	TRBJ2-7	11	ASSLTSSYEQY
TRBD1	TRBV2	TRBJ1-4	13	ASSPGQTTNEKLF
-	TRBV11-1	TRBJ2-2	13	ASSPTRGNTGELF
-	TRBV19	TRBJ1-6	12	ASSIVGGNSPLH
-	TRBV4-1	TRBJ2-1	14	ASSQGRGTGNNEQF
-	TRBV28	TRBJ2-7	13	ASSHDSGPRYEQY
TRBD1	TRBV29-1	TRBJ2-1	12	SVEGTDRRNEQF
-	TRBV29-1	TRBJ2-7	12	SVASGVSSYEQY
TRBD1	TRBV18	TRBJ2-7	14	ASSPPRGQGGYEQY
-	TRBV24-1	TRBJ2-1	18	ATSDLRGERVESSYNEQF
TRBD1	TRBV7-8	TRBJ2-7	13	ASSSPGQGSYEQY
-	TRBV6-2/TRBV6-3	TRBJ2-2	13	ASSYPRSGTGELF
TRBD1	TRBV30	TRBJ1-1	11	ALGGQMNTEAF
TRBD1	TRBV6-2/TRBV6-3	TRBJ1-5	16	ASSYPLGQGSDNQPQH